This TCR beta chain is drawn from a study of cytomegalovirus exposure and HLA in healthy donors. 13 Jbeta primers and 60 Vbeta primers were used for the PCR. Using immunoSEQ multiplex PCR, the repertoire was profiled, and TCRdb retains in-frame clones only, with some absent. In all, the sample yields fewer than 200,000 clones. The CDR3 covers 14 residues. Germline V gives CDR1 MNHEY, CDR2 SVGAGI. Germline trimming cut 4 bases from V and 4 bases from J; bases unmatched to any gene: 2. This clonotype was obtained from a woman in her sixties in good health and CMV-seronegative. The sample comprised PBMCs. The chain employs TRBV6-5 and TRBJ2-7, with 12 bases matching TRBD2. CDR3 amino acids: CASSLTSGGYEQYF. The CDR3 DNA is TGTGCCAGCAGTTTGACTAGCGGGGGTTACGAGCAGTACTTC.